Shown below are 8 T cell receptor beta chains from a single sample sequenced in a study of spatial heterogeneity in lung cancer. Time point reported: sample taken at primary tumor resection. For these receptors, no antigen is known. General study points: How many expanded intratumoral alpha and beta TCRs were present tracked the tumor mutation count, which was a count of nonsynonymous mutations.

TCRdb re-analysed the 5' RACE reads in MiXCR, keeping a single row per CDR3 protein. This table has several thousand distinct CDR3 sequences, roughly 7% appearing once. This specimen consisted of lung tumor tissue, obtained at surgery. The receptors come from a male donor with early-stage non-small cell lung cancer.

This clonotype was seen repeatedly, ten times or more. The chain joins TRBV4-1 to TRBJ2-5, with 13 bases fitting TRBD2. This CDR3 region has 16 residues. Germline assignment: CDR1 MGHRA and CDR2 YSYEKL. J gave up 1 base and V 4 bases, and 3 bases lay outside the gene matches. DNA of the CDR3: TGCGCCAGCAGCCTCCGGACTAGCGGGGGCCAAGAGACCCAGTACTTC. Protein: CASSLRTSGGQETQYF.

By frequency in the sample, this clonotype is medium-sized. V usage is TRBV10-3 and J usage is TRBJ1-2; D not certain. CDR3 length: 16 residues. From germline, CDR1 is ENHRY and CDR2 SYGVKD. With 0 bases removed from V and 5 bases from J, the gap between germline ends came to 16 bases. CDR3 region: CAISESTAPLGYGYTF. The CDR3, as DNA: TGTGCCATCAGTGAGTCAACTGCACCGCTCGGTTATGGCTACACCTTC.

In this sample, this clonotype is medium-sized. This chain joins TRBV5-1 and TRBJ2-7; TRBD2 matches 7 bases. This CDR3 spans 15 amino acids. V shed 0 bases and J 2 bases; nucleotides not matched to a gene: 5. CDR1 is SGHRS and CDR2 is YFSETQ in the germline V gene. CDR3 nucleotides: TGCGCCAGCAGCTTGGGCGCGGGGGTTACCTACGAGCAGTACTTC. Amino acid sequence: CASSLGAGVTYEQYF.

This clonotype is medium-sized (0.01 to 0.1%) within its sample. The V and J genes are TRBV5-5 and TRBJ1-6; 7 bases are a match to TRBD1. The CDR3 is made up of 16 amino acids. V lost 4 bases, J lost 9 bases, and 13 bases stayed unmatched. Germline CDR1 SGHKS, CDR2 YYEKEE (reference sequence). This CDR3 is CASSRDSGRLGSPLHF. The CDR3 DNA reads TGTGCCAGCAGCCGGGACAGCGGGCGGCTGGGTTCACCCCTCCACTTT.

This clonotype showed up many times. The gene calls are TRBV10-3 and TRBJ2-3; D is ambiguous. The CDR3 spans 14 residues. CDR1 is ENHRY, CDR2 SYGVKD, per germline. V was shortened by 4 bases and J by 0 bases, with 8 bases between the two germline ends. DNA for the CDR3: TGTGCCATCAGTGTCTCCACTAGCACAGATACGCAGTATTTT. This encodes CAISVSTSTDTQYF.

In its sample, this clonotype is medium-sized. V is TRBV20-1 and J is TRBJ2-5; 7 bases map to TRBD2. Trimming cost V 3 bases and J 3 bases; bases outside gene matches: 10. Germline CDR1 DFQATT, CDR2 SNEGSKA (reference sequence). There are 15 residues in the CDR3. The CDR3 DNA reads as TGCAGTGCTAGTCCCTTAGGCCTAGCGGAAGAGACCCAGTACTTC. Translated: CSASPLGLAEETQYF.

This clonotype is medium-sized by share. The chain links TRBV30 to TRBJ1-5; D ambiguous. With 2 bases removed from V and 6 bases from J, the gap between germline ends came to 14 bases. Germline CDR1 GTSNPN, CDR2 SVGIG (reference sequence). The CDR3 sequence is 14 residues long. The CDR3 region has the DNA TGTGCCTGGAGTTCCGGACTCGGCGGTCAGCCCCAGCATTTT. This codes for CAWSSGLGGQPQHF.

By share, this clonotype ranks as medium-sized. The CDR3 is CASSLIQPDQPQHF. CDR3 sequence (DNA): TGTGCCAGCAGTTTAATCCAGCCTGATCAGCCCCAGCATTTT. This chain links TRBV28 with TRBJ1-5; no clear D gene. Trimming removed 2 bases from V and 5 bases from J, with 10 bases in between. Germline V CDR1 and CDR2: MDHEN, SYDVKM. The CDR3 totals 14 residues.